Listed here is a single T cell receptor (beta chain). As yet, its antigen is unknown. The data stem from a study of identical twins. The V gene lost 5 bases and the J gene lost 8 bases, with 21 bases spanning the gap. The CDR3 has 15 residues. The V gene's germline CDR1 is MNHEY and CDR2 SMNVEV (reference sequence). Findings and limits, study-wide: There were fewer insertions in abundant cord blood beta clonotypes, but memory repertoires showed no such pattern.

TCRdb reanalysed the 5' RACE reads using MiXCR and keeps one entry per CDR3 protein. The sample contains under 400,000 distinct CDR3 sequences, 9% of which appear only once. The clonotype comes from a woman aged 45-60 years in good health. Sample: naive T cells sorted from blood. The rearrangement uses TRBV27 and TRBJ1-1; D is perhaps TRBD1 (5 bases). In nucleotides, the CDR3 is TGTGCCAGCAGTACTGGGGCTTTGGGGTGGGAAGAAGCTTTCTTT. Translation gives CASSTGALGWEEAFF.